The 28 T cell receptor beta chains below all came from one sample that was sequenced in a study of beta chain features in type 1 diabetes. Of the isolated RNA, all was reverse transcribed, and so the sequenced material was expressed TCRB transcripts. Libraries were prepared by immunoSEQ multiplex PCR; TCRdb keeps only in-frame clonotypes and omits some of them. The sample lists hundreds of thousands of clones; roughly a sixth were seen once. The sequenced sample consisted of naive CD4+ T cells from blood. Receptors originate from a woman younger than 30 in good health.

This clone showed up just a few times. The rearrangement joins TRBV5-6 to TRBJ2-1; the match to TRBD2 covers 10 bases. V trimming: 4 bases; J trimming: 7 bases; junction bases outside the gene matches: 20. Germline CDR1 SGHDT, CDR2 YYEEEE. The CDR3 has 19 amino acids. The CDR3 coding sequence is TGTGCCAGCAGCCCATGGGCCGCGTGGGCTAGCGGGAGCTGGAATGAGCAGTTCTTC. Translating gives CASSPWAAWASGSWNEQFF.

The rearrangement links TRBV2 to TRBJ1-1, with D tentatively TRBD1 (5 bases). Trimming cost V 0 bases and J 5 bases, with 10 bases left between them. The CDR3 sequence is 14 residues long. Germline CDR1 SNHLY, CDR2 FYNNEI. The CDR3 sequence is CASSEAGEGTEAFF. CDR3 DNA sequence: TGTGCCAGCAGTGAAGCGGGGGAGGGAACTGAAGCTTTCTTT. Variable domain in full (rest from reference TRBV2 and TRBJ1-1): EPEVTQTPSHQVTQMGQEVILRCVPISNHLYFYWYRQILGQKVEFLVSFYNNEISEKSEIFDDQFSVERPDGSNFTLKIRSTKLEDSAMYFCASSEAGEGTEAFFGQGTRLTVV.

This clone was picked up a small number of times. The CDR3 DNA follows: TGTGCCACCAGCAGGGGGGTTGGGAATGAGCAGTTCTTC. Translated, it gives CATSRGVGNEQFF. The chain has TRBV15 and TRBJ2-1; D possibly uses TRBD1 or TRBD2 (5 bases each). V was cut by 3 bases and J by 7 bases, with 10 bases left in between. The germline V gene encodes CDR1 LNHNV and CDR2 YYDKDF (reference sequence). The CDR3 covers 13 residues.

V gene TRBV28 combines with J gene TRBJ2-2, with D possibly TRBD2 on 6 matching bases. This CDR3 is 13 amino acids long. The V end was cut by 10 bases, the J end by 4 bases, with 13 bases between. Germline loops: CDR1 MDHEN, CDR2 SYDVKM. This CDR3 reads CATGTASTGELFF. The CDR3 DNA reads TGTGCCACCGGGACTGCAAGCACCGGGGAGCTGTTTTTT.

The chain joins TRBV6-7 to TRBJ2-3, with 8 bases fitting TRBD1. TRBV6-7 is an open reading frame, and its role is uncertain. Trimming cost V 10 bases and J 0 bases; bases outside gene matches: 6. This CDR3 has 14 residues. The chain's CDR3 is CAKRTGTSTDTQYF. The CDR3 nucleotides read TGTGCCAAGAGGACAGGGACAAGCACAGATACGCAGTATTTT.

The chain combines TRBV7-9 with TRBJ2-5; weak D call: TRBD2 (6 bases). V lost 2 bases and J 1 base, leaving 17 bases between the germline ends. This CDR3 contains 17 residues. The V gene's germline CDR1 is SEHNR and CDR2 FQNEAQ (reference sequence). CDR3 region: CASSLSAGPRLQETQYF. The CDR3 nucleotides read TGTGCCAGCAGCTTATCGGCGGGACCCCGTCTCCAAGAGACCCAGTACTTC.

This clone was observed a handful of times. This CDR3 reads CASGHPGANNEKLFF. The DNA of the CDR3 is TGCGCCAGCGGACACCCAGGGGCAAATAATGAAAAACTGTTTTTT. The genes are TRBV4-3 and TRBJ1-4; D is possibly TRBD1 (6 bases). Deletions cut 8 bases from V and 4 bases from J, with 17 bases between. From germline, CDR1 is LGHNA and CDR2 YSLEER. The CDR3 length is 15 residues.

This chain uses TRBV18 with TRBJ2-2; 8 positions match TRBD2. V gave up 4 bases and J gave up 4 bases; unmatched junction bases: 8. Germline CDR1 and CDR2: KGHSH and LQKENI. CDR3 length: 16 residues. As DNA, the CDR3 is TGTGCCAGCTCACTGAGCAGCGGGAGTATCACCGGGGAGCTGTTTTTT. Its translation is CASSLSSGSITGELFF.

This clone was counted a few times. This chain uses TRBV5-1 with TRBJ2-5; TRBD1 matches 8 bases. Trimming removed 2 bases from V and 5 bases from J; junction bases left unmatched: 5. There are 14 residues in the CDR3. Germline loops: CDR1 SGHRS, CDR2 YFSETQ. Written as DNA, the CDR3 is TGCGCCAGCAGCTTCCAGGGGGCCGATGAGACCCAGTACTTC. It translates to CASSFQGADETQYF.

This clone is a singleton in its sample. This sequence joins TRBV5-1 and TRBJ2-5, with TRBD2 identical over 11 bases. Germline V gene lookup returns CDR1 SGHRS and CDR2 YFSETQ. This CDR3 comprises 17 residues. V lost 4 bases and J lost 5; bases outside the gene matches: 13. DNA of the CDR3: TGCGCCAGCAGCCCCCCCGCCGGGCTAGCGGGAGGTGAGACCCAGTACTTC. Its translation is CASSPPAGLAGGETQYF.

J is TRBJ2-7 and V is TRBV5-1, with TRBD1 identical over 7 bases. CDR1 and CDR2 (germline): SGHRS, YFSETQ. The CDR3 is 14 residues long. V shed 1 base, J shed 3 bases, and the junction held 4 bases outside the gene matches. The CDR3 protein is CASSLLGGGYEQYF. CDR3 in DNA: TGCGCCAGCAGCTTGCTAGGGGGCGGCTACGAGCAGTACTTC.

The table lists this clone with a few counts. V gene TRBV6-6 combines with J gene TRBJ2-3, with 10 bases aligning to TRBD1. This CDR3 has 15 residues. Germline loops: CDR1 MNHNY, CDR2 SVGAGI (reference sequence). V shed 5 bases, J shed 5 bases, and the junction held 7 bases outside the gene matches. CDR3 sequence reads: CASSKPGQGRDTQYF. CDR3 sequence (DNA): TGTGCCAGCAGTAAACCGGGACAGGGGAGAGATACGCAGTATTTT.

The chain uses TRBV19 and TRBJ1-5; possible D gene TRBD1, 5 bases. From germline, CDR1 is LNHDA and CDR2 SQIVND (reference sequence). This CDR3 is built from 16 residues. Trimming pared 0 bases from V and 1 base from J, leaving 10 bases between. CDR3 loop: CASSIEAGISNQPQHF. DNA for the CDR3: TGTGCCAGTAGTATAGAGGCAGGGATCAGCAATCAGCCCCAGCATTTT.

The rearrangement joins TRBV28 to TRBJ2-5; the D gene is possibly TRBD2 (6 bases). Germline loops: CDR1 MDHEN, CDR2 SYDVKM. The CDR3 is 14 amino acids. V lost 6 bases to trimming and J lost 2 bases, with 13 bases between them. CDR3 region: CASSDTAGQETQYF. CDR3 bases: TGTGCCAGCAGCGATACCGCGGGGCAAGAGACCCAGTACTTC.

This clone was detected a few times. The V call is TRBV7-3, the J call TRBJ2-2; 8 bases map to TRBD1. Germline V CDR1 and CDR2: SGHTA, FQGTGA. The CDR3 extends over 15 amino acids. V trimming: 4 bases; J trimming: 0 bases; junction bases outside the gene matches: 1. The CDR3 DNA follows: TGTGCCAGCAGCTCACAGGGGGCGAACACCGGGGAGCTGTTTTTT. Translating it yields CASSSQGANTGELFF.

The chain couples TRBV28 to TRBJ1-2; D is unresolved. Per the germline V gene, CDR1 is MDHEN and CDR2 is SYDVKM. The V end was cut by 3 bases, the J end by 2 bases, with 10 bases between. The CDR3 extends over 14 amino acids. The CDR3 sequence: CASSFLQRNYGYTF. CDR3 DNA sequence: TGTGCCAGCAGTTTCCTGCAGCGAAACTATGGCTACACCTTC.

V gene TRBV7-9 combines with J gene TRBJ2-3; TRBD2 agrees at 11 bases. Germline CDR1 SEHNR, CDR2 FQNEAQ (reference sequence). CDR3 length: 17 amino acids. Trimming took 3 bases from V and 2 from J; bases not matched to a gene: 7. The DNA for the CDR3 is TGTGCCAGCAGCTTCCCTCTAGCGGGAGGTGCCACAGATACGCAGTATTTT. Translating gives CASSFPLAGGATDTQYF.

The chain joins TRBV7-3 to TRBJ2-1; TRBD2 matches at 7 bases. Germline lookup yields CDR1 SGHTA and CDR2 FQGTGA. The CDR3 extends over 14 amino acids. Trimming cost V 2 bases and J 6 bases; bases outside gene matches: 4. The CDR3 protein is CASSLARTSNEQFF. In DNA, the CDR3 is TGTGCCAGCAGCTTAGCCCGGACTAGCAATGAGCAGTTCTTC.

This chain connects TRBV5-6 to TRBJ2-7; D might be TRBD2 (6 bases). The CDR3 has 12 amino acids. CDR1 SGHDT and CDR2 YYEEEE come from the germline V gene. V gave up 5 bases and J gave up 8 bases, with 14 bases separating them. The CDR3 nucleotides read TGTGCCAGCAGTTTCGCTAGCGTGCAGCAGTACTTC. Translated, it gives CASSFASVQQYF.

The chain's CDR3 is CATSRDRVGETQYF. The DNA of the CDR3 is TGTGCCACCTCAAGGGACAGGGTAGGAGAGACCCAGTACTTC. The V gene is TRBV6-6, the J gene TRBJ2-5, with TRBD1 matching 9 bases. CDR1 is MNHNY and CDR2 is SVGAGI in the germline V gene (reference sequence). The CDR3 is 14 residues long. J lost 4 bases, V lost 10 bases, and 10 bases had no gene match.

The chain joins TRBV28 to TRBJ2-7; D uncertain. CDR3 size: 14 residues. V was cut by 7 bases and J by 0 bases, with 13 bases left in between. Germline assignment: CDR1 MDHEN and CDR2 SYDVKM. Written as DNA, the CDR3 is TGTGCCAGCAATTCCTTTTTGAGCTCCTACGAGCAGTACTTC. As protein: CASNSFLSSYEQYF.

Note on this clone: At one of its ends the junction is not consistent with the germline gene, which may arise from a read error. The chain joins TRBV11-1 to TRBJ1-2; TRBD1 aligns across 9 bases. CDR3 length: 16 amino acids. The germline gives CDR1 SGHAT, CDR2 FQDESV (reference sequence). In nucleotides, the CDR3 is TGTGCCAGCAGCCTAGCCGGGACAGGGACTAACTATGGCTACACCTTC. The encoded protein is CASSLAGTGTNYGYTF.

This clone was seen a handful of times. This chain connects TRBV29-1 to TRBJ2-3, with D unresolved. V was cut by 4 bases and J by 2 bases, with 7 bases left in between. The CDR3 extends over 12 amino acids. The V gene's germline CDR1 is SQVTM and CDR2 ANQGSEA. The DNA of the CDR3 is TGCAGCGTTGGTCGGACCACAGATACGCAGTATTTT. Protein sequence: CSVGRTTDTQYF.

Only a few counts were recorded for this clone. V and J are TRBV18 and TRBJ2-1, with 7 positions matching TRBD2. CDR1 and CDR2 (germline): KGHSH, LQKENI. The CDR3 sequence is 15 residues long. V lost 6 bases and J lost 1; bases outside the gene matches: 6. CDR3 amino acids: CASSAGVGSYNEQFF. The CDR3 nucleotides are TGTGCCAGCTCCGCGGGAGTCGGATCCTACAATGAGCAGTTCTTC.

The gene calls are TRBV6-5 and TRBJ2-7; D unresolved. The CDR3 totals 14 residues. Germline-derived CDR1 and CDR2 are MNHEY and SVGAGI. V was clipped by 0 bases and J by 2 bases, with 8 bases between them. The CDR3, as DNA: TGTGCCAGCAGTTACTCATCCCTACCCTACGAGCAGTACTTC. The encoded protein is CASSYSSLPYEQYF.

This clone was observed a handful of times. The J gene is TRBJ2-5, the V gene TRBV5-1; no definite D call. Germline CDR1 and CDR2: SGHRS and YFSETQ. The CDR3 is 14 residues long. Trimming stripped 3 bases from V and 1 base from J, with 10 bases between. The CDR3 is CASSSSDGQETQYF. The CDR3 coding sequence is TGCGCCAGCAGCTCTTCGGATGGCCAAGAGACCCAGTACTTC.

This clone has only a few counts. DNA of the CDR3: TGCGCCAGCAGCCAAGATTCTCCGGTTTTTGACTACGAGCAGTACTTC. It specifies CASSQDSPVFDYEQYF. The V and J genes are TRBV4-3 and TRBJ2-7; no clear D gene. The CDR3 extends over 16 amino acids. The ends were cut back, 0 bases at V and 3 bases at J, with 15 bases in the middle. Looked up from germline, CDR1 is LGHNA and CDR2 is YSLEER.

The gene calls are TRBV5-1 and TRBJ2-7, with D possibly being TRBD1 (6 bases). The germline V gene encodes CDR1 SGHRS and CDR2 YFSETQ. The CDR3 covers 14 residues. V dropped 4 bases and J dropped 3 bases, with 14 bases sitting between them. The CDR3 sequence is CASSPEGQYYEQYF. DNA of the CDR3: TGCGCCAGCAGCCCGGAAGGACAGTACTACGAGCAGTACTTC.